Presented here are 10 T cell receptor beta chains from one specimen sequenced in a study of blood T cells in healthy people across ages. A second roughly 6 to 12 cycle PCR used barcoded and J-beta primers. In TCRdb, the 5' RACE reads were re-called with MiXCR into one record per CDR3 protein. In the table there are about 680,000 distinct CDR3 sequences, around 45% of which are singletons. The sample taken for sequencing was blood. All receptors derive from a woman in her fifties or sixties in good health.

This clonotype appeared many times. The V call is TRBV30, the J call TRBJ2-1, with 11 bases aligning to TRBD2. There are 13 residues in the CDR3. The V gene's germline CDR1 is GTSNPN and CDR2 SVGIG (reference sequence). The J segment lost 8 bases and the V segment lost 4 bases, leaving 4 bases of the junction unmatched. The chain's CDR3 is CAWTLAGGDEQFF. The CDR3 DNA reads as TGTGCCTGGACCTTAGCGGGAGGGGATGAGCAGTTCTTC.

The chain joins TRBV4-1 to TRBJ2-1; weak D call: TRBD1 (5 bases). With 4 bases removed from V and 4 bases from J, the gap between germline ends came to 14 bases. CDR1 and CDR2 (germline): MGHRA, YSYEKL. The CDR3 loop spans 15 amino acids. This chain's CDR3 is CASSRQREKYNEQFF. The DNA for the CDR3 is TGCGCCAGCAGCCGACAGCGAGAAAAGTACAATGAGCAGTTCTTC.

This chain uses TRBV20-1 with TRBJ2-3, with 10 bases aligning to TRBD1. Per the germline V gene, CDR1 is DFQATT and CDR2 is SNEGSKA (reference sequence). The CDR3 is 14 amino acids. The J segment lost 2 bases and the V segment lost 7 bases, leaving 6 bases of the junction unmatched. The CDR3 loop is CSGQGAEATDTQYF. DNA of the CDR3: TGCAGTGGACAGGGGGCGGAAGCCACAGATACGCAGTATTTT.

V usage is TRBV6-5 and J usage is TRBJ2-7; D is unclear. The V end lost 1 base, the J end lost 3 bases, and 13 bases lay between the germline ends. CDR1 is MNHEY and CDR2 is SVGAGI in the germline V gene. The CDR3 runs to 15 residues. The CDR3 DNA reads TGTGCCAGCAGTTACTACCCTGGGCCCCTCTACGAGCAGTACTTC. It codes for CASSYYPGPLYEQYF.

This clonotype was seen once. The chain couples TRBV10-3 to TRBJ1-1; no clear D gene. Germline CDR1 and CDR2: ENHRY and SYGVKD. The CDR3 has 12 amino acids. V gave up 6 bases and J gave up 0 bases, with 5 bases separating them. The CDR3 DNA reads TGTGCCATCAGAGAAGTGAACACTGAAGCTTTCTTT. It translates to CAIREVNTEAFF.

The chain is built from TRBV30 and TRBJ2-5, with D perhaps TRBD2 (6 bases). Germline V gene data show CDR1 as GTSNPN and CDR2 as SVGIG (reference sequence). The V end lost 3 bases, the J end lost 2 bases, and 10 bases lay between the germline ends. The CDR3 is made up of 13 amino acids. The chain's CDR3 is CAWRLAGQETQYF. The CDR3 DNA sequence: TGTGCCTGGAGACTTGCGGGGCAAGAGACCCAGTACTTC.

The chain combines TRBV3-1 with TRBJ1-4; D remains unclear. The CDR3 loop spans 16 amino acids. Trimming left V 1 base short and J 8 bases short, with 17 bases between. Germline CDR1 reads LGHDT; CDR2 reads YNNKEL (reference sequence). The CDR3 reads CASSQGVPAMAEKLFF. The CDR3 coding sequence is TGTGCCAGCAGCCAAGGGGTCCCCGCTATGGCCGAAAAACTGTTTTTT.

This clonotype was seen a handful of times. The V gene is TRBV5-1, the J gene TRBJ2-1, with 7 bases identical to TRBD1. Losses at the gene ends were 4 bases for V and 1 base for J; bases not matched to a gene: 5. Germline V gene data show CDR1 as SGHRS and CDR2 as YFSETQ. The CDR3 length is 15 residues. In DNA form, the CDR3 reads TGCGCCAGCAGCAAATGGGGACAGTCCTACAATGAGCAGTTCTTC. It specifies CASSKWGQSYNEQFF.

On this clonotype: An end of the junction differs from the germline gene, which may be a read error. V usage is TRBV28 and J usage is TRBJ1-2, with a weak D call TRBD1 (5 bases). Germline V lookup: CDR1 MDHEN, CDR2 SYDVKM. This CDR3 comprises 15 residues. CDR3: CAGRPGGDVGYGYTF. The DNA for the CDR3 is TGTGCCGGACGTCCCGGGGGGGACGTGGGCTATGGCTACACCTTT.

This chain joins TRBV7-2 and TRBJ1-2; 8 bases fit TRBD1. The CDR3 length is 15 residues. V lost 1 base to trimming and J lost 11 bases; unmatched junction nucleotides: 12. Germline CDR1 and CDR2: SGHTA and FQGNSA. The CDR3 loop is CASSLDLGTGCGYTF. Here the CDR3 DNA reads TGTGCCAGCAGCTTAGATTTAGGGACAGGTTGTGGTTACACCTTC.